These 17 T cell receptor beta chains share one sample of origin, sequenced in a study of vaccination and CD4 T cells after COVID-19. Oncomine TCR Beta short-read sequencing was applied to DNA from cultured CD4+ T cells. TCRdb reanalysed the PCR reads using MiXCR and keeps one entry per CDR3 protein. The sample has around 2,000 distinct CDR3 sequences, roughly two thirds seen once. The treatment was: roughly 10-day PBMC culture with coronavirus spike peptide pools or control peptides (ViraFEST assay). Their antigens remain unidentified. Source: CD4+ T cells from blood, cultured in vitro, taken after SARS-CoV-2 vaccination. The receptors originated from a human donor who had recovered from COVID-19.

The chain recombines TRBV19 with TRBJ2-3, with 9 bases identical to TRBD1. J was trimmed by 7 bases and V by 7 bases; bases with no gene match: 9. Germline CDR1 is LNHDA and CDR2 is SQIVND (reference sequence). The CDR3 loop spans 14 amino acids. DNA for the CDR3: TGTGCCAGTACTACGACAGGGGGTAAACATACGCAGTATTTT. It is translated as CASTTTGGKHTQYF.

This chain connects TRBV19 to TRBJ2-3; weak D call: TRBD2 (5 bases). The V end was cut by 7 bases, the J end by 3 bases, with 20 bases between. This CDR3 has 16 amino acids. CDR1 and CDR2 from the germline V gene are LNHDA and SQIVND (reference sequence). Here the CDR3 DNA reads TGTGCCAGTACCTCAGTGGGAGAGCCTGGAACAGATACGCAGTATTTT. It translates to CASTSVGEPGTDTQYF.

The CDR3 DNA follows: TGTGCCAGCAGTTCGGTCGGACTCGGCTCCTACAATGAGCAGTTCTTC. Protein product: CASSSVGLGSYNEQFF. The rearrangement joins TRBV28 to TRBJ2-1; D perhaps matches TRBD2 (5 bases). Trimming cost V 4 bases and J 0 bases, with 13 bases left between them. CDR1 and CDR2 (germline): MDHEN, SYDVKM. The CDR3 runs to 16 residues. Complete variable domain (other parts from reference TRBV28 and TRBJ2-1): DVKVTQSSRYLVKRTGEKVFLECVQDMDHENMFWYRQDPGLGLRLIYFSYDVKMKEKGDIPEGYSVSREKKERFSLILESASTNQTSMYLCASSSVGLGSYNEQFFGPGTRLTVL.

On this clonotype itself: An end of the junction does not agree with germline; a read error may underlie this. The chain carries TRBV7-7 and TRBJ2-2; tentative D call: TRBD1 (6 bases). The CDR3 runs to 14 residues. CDR1 is SSHAT, CDR2 FNYEAQ, per germline (reference sequence). CDR3 sequence reads: CASSSGRTAGELFF. The CDR3 DNA reads TGTGCTAGCAGCTCCGGCAGGACAGCCGGGGAGCTGTTTTTT.

This clonotype has more than one count but fewer than ten. The chain carries TRBV20-1 and TRBJ1-2; D unresolved. Looked up from germline, CDR1 is DFQATT and CDR2 is SNEGSKA (reference sequence). V shed 4 bases and J shed 5 bases, with 17 bases lying between them. This CDR3 contains 14 residues. CDR3 in amino acids: CSAIWEGERYGYTF. The CDR3 DNA sequence: TGCAGTGCTATCTGGGAGGGAGAGCGGTATGGCTACACCTTC.

This sequence joins TRBV24-1 and TRBJ2-1, with 15 bases aligning to TRBD2. CDR1 is KGHDR and CDR2 is SFDVKD in the germline V gene. V shed 4 bases and J 4 bases; nucleotides not matched to a gene: 7. The CDR3 runs 18 residues. Here the CDR3 reads CATSDSGLAGGGYNEQFF. The CDR3 nucleotides read TGTGCCACCAGTGACTCTGGACTAGCGGGAGGGGGGTACAATGAGCAGTTCTTC.

The CDR3 spells CASSSWGGSGNTIYF. The CDR3 nucleotides read TGTGCCAGCAGTTCATGGGGGGGATCTGGAAACACCATATATTTT. The chain has TRBV27 and TRBJ1-3, with TRBD1 as a possible D gene (5 bases). The V end lost 4 bases, the J end lost 1 base, and 11 bases lay between the germline ends. Germline assignment: CDR1 MNHEY and CDR2 SMNVEV (reference sequence). This CDR3 has 15 amino acids.

This clonotype was seen a single time. This chain uses TRBV6-1 with TRBJ1-3, with D perhaps TRBD1 (6 bases). CDR3 length equals 15 residues. Germline loops: CDR1 MNHNS, CDR2 SASEGT. Deletions cut 5 bases from V and 4 bases from J, with 15 bases between. In DNA, the CDR3 is TGTGCCAGCAGTCGAGTAAACAGGGACGGAAACACCATATATTTT. Translation gives CASSRVNRDGNTIYF.

The chain uses TRBV20-1 and TRBJ1-1, with TRBD1 matching over 7 bases. The germline gives CDR1 DFQATT, CDR2 SNEGSKA (reference sequence). The CDR3 is made up of 11 amino acids. The junction had 5 bases not matched to a gene; V was cut back by 6 bases and J by 7 bases. The chain's CDR3 is CSAEGGNEAFF. CDR3 sequence (DNA): TGCAGTGCGGAAGGGGGCAATGAAGCTTTCTTT.

The V gene is TRBV4-1, the J gene TRBJ1-3, with D unclear. The V end was cut by 4 bases, the J end by 0 bases, with 10 bases between. CDR1 is MGHRA and CDR2 is YSYEKL in the germline V gene. This CDR3 spans 15 amino acids. CDR3 loop: CASSPGGYSGNTIYF. The CDR3 bases are TGCGCCAGCAGCCCCGGTGGTTACTCTGGAAACACCATATATTTT.

This chain joins TRBV7-2 and TRBJ2-2, with D perhaps TRBD2 (6 bases). The V gene lost 6 bases and the J gene lost 4 bases, with 9 bases spanning the gap. Germline V lookup: CDR1 SGHTA, CDR2 FQGNSA. The CDR3 totals 13 residues. The CDR3 spells CASSTGGTGELFF. The CDR3 coding sequence is TGTGCCAGCAGTACCGGGGGCACCGGGGAGCTGTTTTTT.

The rearrangement links TRBV7-8 to TRBJ2-5; TRBD1 might be the D (6 bases). The CDR3 covers 13 residues. The V and J ends lost 3 bases and 4 bases respectively, with 9 bases between them. The germline gives CDR1 SGHVS, CDR2 FQNEAQ. The CDR3: CASSFTGSETQYF. CDR3 nucleotide sequence: TGTGCCAGCAGCTTCACAGGGTCAGAGACCCAGTACTTC.

The V call is TRBV27, the J call TRBJ2-5; 7 nucleotides align to TRBD2. Germline assignment: CDR1 MNHEY and CDR2 SMNVEV (reference sequence). CDR3 size: 13 residues. The V segment lost 6 bases and the J segment 9 bases; nucleotides outside the gene matches: 10. For the CDR3, the DNA is TGTGCCAGCAGCTCGGGGCGGGGGAGGGCCCAGTACTTC. Residues: CASSSGRGRAQYF.

This clonotype has more than one count but fewer than ten. The J gene is TRBJ2-7, the V gene TRBV6-2 or TRBV6-3; 11 nucleotides match TRBD1. V shed 0 bases and J 6 bases; nucleotides not matched to a gene: 1. The CDR3 is 14 residues long. The germline gives CDR1 MNHEY, CDR2 SVGEGT. CDR3 residues: CASSYSGTGGEQYF. The DNA for the CDR3 is TGTGCCAGCAGTTACTCCGGGACAGGGGGCGAGCAGTACTTC.

V gene TRBV20-1 combines with J gene TRBJ2-2; 10 bases agree with TRBD1. CDR1 DFQATT and CDR2 SNEGSKA come from the germline V gene (reference sequence). The CDR3 spans 14 residues. With 5 bases clipped from V and 6 bases from J, the junction kept 6 bases outside the gene matches. The CDR3 sequence is CSASGTGDSGELFF. In nucleotides, the CDR3 is TGCAGTGCTTCCGGGACAGGGGATTCCGGGGAGCTGTTTTTT.

This clonotype appeared once. The rearrangement links TRBV7-9 to TRBJ2-7, with TRBD2 matching over 14 bases. The CDR3 is 18 amino acids. The trim removed 4 bases at V and 5 bases at J, leaving 13 bases unmatched. Germline V lookup: CDR1 SEHNR, CDR2 FQNEAQ (reference sequence). CDR3 bases: TGTGCCAGCAGCTCTAGGGGCGGGACTAGCGGGAGTGGGAACGAGCAGTACTTC. Translating it yields CASSSRGGTSGSGNEQYF.

The V call is TRBV6-2 or TRBV6-3, the J call TRBJ2-3, with 7 bases lining up with TRBD1. Germline CDR1 is MNHEY and CDR2 is SVGEGT. The CDR3 is made up of 15 amino acids. Trimming cost V 3 bases and J 1 base; bases outside gene matches: 4. The CDR3 loop is CASSYRQGRTDTQYF. The CDR3 DNA reads TGTGCCAGCAGTTATCGACAGGGTCGCACAGATACGCAGTATTTT.